The entry below gives a single T cell receptor (beta chain) sequence along with its context. What it recognizes is unknown. As to treatment: approximately 9-day PBMC culture with coronavirus spike peptide pools or control peptides (ViraFEST assay). ViraFEST stimulated the growth of antigen-specific T cells using peptide pools and subsequently profiled their TCRs by sequencing. A half-volume replacement of the medium with fresh IL-2 medium was performed on days 3 and 7. Researchers used the Oncomine TCR Beta short-read assay to sequence DNA from cultured CD4+ T cells. Each CDR3 protein gets one entry after TCRdb re-called the PCR reads with MiXCR. This sample yields more than 4,500 distinct CDR3 sequences, of which 40% to 55% are seen a single time; approximately 60% belongs to the top ten. CDR3 length: 13 amino acids. CDR1 ENHRY and CDR2 SYGVKD come from the germline V gene. The V end was cut by 2 bases, the J end by 7 bases, with 11 bases between.

This entry belongs to a study of vaccination and CD4 T cells after COVID-19. Study background: The post-vaccine samples came a median approximately 72 days after dose two (range 14 to 241). Overlapping SARS-CoV-2, HCoV-NL63, HCoV-OC43 and HCoV-229E spike peptides stimulated the cells.

The J gene is TRBJ1-1, the V gene TRBV10-3, with D tentatively TRBD1 (6 bases). This clonotype originated in a human donor who had recovered from COVID-19. The sequenced material came from CD4+ T cells from blood, cultured in vitro. Written as DNA, the CDR3 is TGTGCCATCAGTGAGCCCCAACAGGGTGAAGCTTTCTTT. This translates into CAISEPQQGEAFF.